A single sample is the source of the 12 T cell receptor beta chains below, sequenced in a study of T cell responses to AZD1222 COVID-19 vaccine. Profiling relied on immunoSEQ multiplex PCR, and the TCRdb table lists in-frame clones only, not all of them. The table has 80,000 or so clones, over 80% seen once. Sequenced material: peripheral blood, taken on day 0 of AZD1222 vaccination. All receptors come from an adult in good health.

V is TRBV5-1 and J is TRBJ1-2; the match to TRBD1 covers 9 bases. The germline gives CDR1 SGHRS, CDR2 YFSETQ. V was pared by 0 bases and J by 4 bases, with 4 bases of the junction left unmatched. There are 15 residues in the CDR3. Written as DNA, the CDR3 is TGCGCCAGCAGCTTGGGCGGGACAGGGCCCTATGGCTACACCTTC. Translation: CASSLGGTGPYGYTF.

The rearrangement uses TRBV19 and TRBJ2-2; 7 positions agree with TRBD1. The germline V gene encodes CDR1 LNHDA and CDR2 SQIVND (reference sequence). J gave up 4 bases and V 1 base, and 6 bases lay outside the gene matches. This CDR3 has 16 residues. CDR3 sequence (DNA): TGTGCCAGTAGTATAGGAAAGACAGGGCCCACCGGGGAGCTGTTTTTT. Protein sequence: CASSIGKTGPTGELFF.

The count of this clone is one. This chain uses TRBV5-5 with TRBJ1-2, with D possibly TRBD1 on 6 matching bases. Per germline, CDR1 SGHKS and CDR2 YYEKEE (reference sequence). The ends were cut back, 5 bases at V and 0 bases at J, with 14 bases in the middle. CDR3 length equals 15 residues. The CDR3 DNA is TGTGCCAGCAGTCTGACGGGGGCCACTAACTATGGCTACACCTTC. Protein sequence: CASSLTGATNYGYTF.

The V and J genes are TRBV3-1 (or the pseudogene TRBV3-2) and TRBJ2-3, with unresolved D. Trimming took off 10 bases at V and 2 bases at J, with 7 bases between the two ends. CDR3 length: 11 residues. Germline V CDR1 and CDR2: LGHDT, YNNKEL (reference sequence). CDR3 in DNA: TGTGCCAAGCCCGTCACAGATACGCAGTATTTT. This translates into CAKPVTDTQYF.

The CDR3 DNA follows: TGTGCCAGCAGGCCCCGGGGGGCACGCGATCATGAGCAGTTCTTC. Translation gives CASRPRGARDHEQFF. V usage is TRBV9 and J usage is TRBJ2-1, with a tentative D call TRBD2 (7 bases). The germline V gene has CDR1 SGDLS and CDR2 YYNGEE. V shed 5 bases and J shed 8 bases, with 20 bases lying between them. The CDR3 runs 15 residues.

The gene calls are TRBV9 and TRBJ1-1; D not certain. Trimming removed 0 bases from V and 0 bases from J, with 9 bases in between. The CDR3 covers 15 residues. Germline V gives CDR1 SGDLS, CDR2 YYNGEE. DNA of the CDR3: TGTGCCAGCAGCGTAGACCTGGGGTTGAACACTGAAGCTTTCTTT. Translating it yields CASSVDLGLNTEAFF.

V usage is TRBV7-6 and J usage is TRBJ1-3; D not certain. Trimming removed 5 bases at V and 8 bases at J, with 13 bases between. Germline assignment: CDR1 SGHVS and CDR2 FNYEAQ. The CDR3 covers 13 residues. Here the CDR3 reads CASSQSFLDTIYF. DNA for the CDR3: TGTGCCAGCAGCCAATCCTTTTTGGACACCATATATTTT.

This chain connects TRBV6-2 or TRBV6-3 to TRBJ2-7, with TRBD1 identical over 8 bases. This CDR3 has 17 residues. The germline CDR1 and CDR2 sequences are MNHEY and SVGEGT. The V gene end was trimmed by 0 bases and the J gene end by 2 bases; junction bases not matched to a gene: 9. CDR3 DNA: TGTGCCAGCAGTTACTCTCCCCTGTGGACAGGGACCTACGAGCAGTACTTC. Its translation is CASSYSPLWTGTYEQYF.

The chain employs TRBV4-1 and TRBJ1-6, with D hard to call. Looked up from germline, CDR1 is MGHRA and CDR2 is YSYEKL. This CDR3 has 17 amino acids. V lost 2 bases and J 6 bases, leaving 17 bases between the germline ends. The chain's CDR3 is CASSQQLREFGNSPLHF. The CDR3 DNA reads TGCGCCAGCAGCCAACAACTTAGGGAATTCGGTAATTCACCCCTCCACTTT.

V usage is TRBV18 and J usage is TRBJ1-2, with a tentative D call TRBD1 (5 bases). V lost 3 bases and J lost 4, with 9 bases in between. This CDR3 is built from 13 residues. Germline CDR1 KGHSH, CDR2 LQKENI. The CDR3 DNA follows: TGTGCCAGCTCACCGACAGAGTTCTATGGCTACACCTTC. Its protein product is CASSPTEFYGYTF.

This chain connects TRBV9 to TRBJ1-2; perhaps TRBD1 as D (6 bases). This CDR3 has 18 residues. The V gene lost 4 bases and the J gene lost 1 base, with 23 bases spanning the gap. From germline, CDR1 is SGDLS and CDR2 YYNGEE. CDR3 bases: TGTGCCAGCAGCAGTCGGCCCCCGGGGGACAAGATTAACTATGGCTACACCTTC. The encoded protein is CASSSRPPGDKINYGYTF.

V is TRBV5-6 and J is TRBJ2-6, with D tentatively TRBD1 or TRBD2 (5 bases each). This CDR3 spans 17 amino acids. V was trimmed by 4 bases and J by 0 bases, leaving 14 bases between them. From germline, CDR1 is SGHDT and CDR2 YYEEEE. The CDR3 nucleotides are TGTGCCAGCAGCGTGGGGGTTATGAGCTCTGGGGCCAACGTCCTGACTTTC. This gives the protein CASSVGVMSSGANVLTF. The complete variable domain, with remaining parts taken from reference TRBV5-6 and TRBJ2-6, reads DAGVTQSPTHLIKTRGQQVTLRCSPKSGHDTVSWYQQALGQGPQFIFQYYEEEERQRGNFPDRFSGHQFPNYSSELNVNALLLGDSALYLCASSVGVMSSGANVLTFGAGSRLTVL.